This T cell receptor (beta chain) emerged from a study of early T cells in non-severe SARS-CoV-2 infection. Overall study: Sequencing used unsorted whole-blood bulk RNA, so chains lack pairing. Study findings and constraints: The matching step, a VDJdb search, favored anti-spike CD8 responses and missed private and CD4 specificities.

The CDR3 is made up of 16 amino acids. V was shortened by 5 bases and J by 2 bases, with 17 bases between the two germline ends. In its sample, this clonotype was seen many times. What it recognizes is unknown. Unique molecular identifier tags were affixed to discrete cDNA molecules. TCRdb re-analysed the 5' RACE reads in MiXCR, keeping a single row per CDR3 protein. Of about 61,000 distinct CDR3 sequences in the sample, under 14% were seen once. The sample consisted of whole blood. The clonotype comes from an adult who was a healthcare worker with PCR-confirmed SARS-CoV-2 infection or an uninfected control (not recorded which). J is TRBJ2-3 and V is TRBV12-3 or TRBV12-4; D might be TRBD2 (6 bases). The CDR3 region has the DNA TGTGCCAGCAGTCCCGGGAGTAGCAAGTTCACAGATACGCAGTATTTT. This encodes CASSPGSSKFTDTQYF.